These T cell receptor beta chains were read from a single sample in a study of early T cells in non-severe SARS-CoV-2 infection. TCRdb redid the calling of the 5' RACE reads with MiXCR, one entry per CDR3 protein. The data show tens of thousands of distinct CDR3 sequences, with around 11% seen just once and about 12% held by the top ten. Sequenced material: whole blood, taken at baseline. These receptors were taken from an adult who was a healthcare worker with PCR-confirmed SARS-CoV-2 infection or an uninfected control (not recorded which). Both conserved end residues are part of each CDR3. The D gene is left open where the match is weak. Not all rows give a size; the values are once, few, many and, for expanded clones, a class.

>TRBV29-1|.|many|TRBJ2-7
CSVKLSSYEQYF
TGCAGCGTTAAATTGAGTTCCTACGAGCAGTACTTC
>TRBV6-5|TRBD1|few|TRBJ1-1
CASSYEGRGRLAEAFF
TGTGCCAGCAGTTACGAGGGAAGGGGGCGCCTAGCTGAAGCTTTCTTT
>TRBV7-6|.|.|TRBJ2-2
CASSPGRGAAGELFF
TGTGCCAGCAGCCCGGGACGGGGGGCAGCCGGGGAGCTGTTTTTT
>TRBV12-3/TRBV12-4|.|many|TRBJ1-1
CASTTLLGDTEAFF
TGTGCCAGCACCACCCTCTTAGGGGACACTGAAGCTTTCTTT
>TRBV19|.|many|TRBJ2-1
CASKIDGYNEQFF
TGTGCCAGTAAAATCGACGGGTACAATGAGCAGTTCTTC
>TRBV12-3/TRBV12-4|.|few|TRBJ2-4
CASGPSGAKNIQYF
TGTGCCAGCGGGCCATCGGGGGCCAAAAACATTCAGTACTTC
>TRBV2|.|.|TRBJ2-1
CASIRAGTYNEQFF
TGTGCCAGCATTCGGGCAGGGACCTACAATGAGCAGTTCTTC
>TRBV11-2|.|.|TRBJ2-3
CASSLDGGFDTQYF
TGTGCCAGCAGCTTAGATGGGGGGTTTGATACGCAGTATTTT
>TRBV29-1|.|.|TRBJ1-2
CSVDEGGLYGYTF
TGCAGCGTTGACGAGGGGGGTCTCTATGGCTACACCTTC
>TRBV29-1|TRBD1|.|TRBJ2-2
CSVGTGTGELFF
TGCAGCGTGGGGACAGGAACCGGGGAGCTGTTTTTT
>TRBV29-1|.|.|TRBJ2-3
CSVEGVGNLVDTQYF
TGCAGCGTTGAAGGGGTGGGAAATTTGGTTGATACGCAATATTTT
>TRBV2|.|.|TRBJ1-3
CASSPTAPQGGNTIYF
TGTGCCAGCAGCCCGACAGCTCCTCAAGGAGGAAACACCATATATTTT
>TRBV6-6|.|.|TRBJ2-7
CASSYQTYEQYF
TGTGCCAGCAGTTACCAGACCTACGAGCAGTACTTC
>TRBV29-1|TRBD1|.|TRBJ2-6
CSAYPTGSGANVLTF
TGCAGCGCATACCCGACAGGGTCTGGGGCCAACGTCCTGACTTTC
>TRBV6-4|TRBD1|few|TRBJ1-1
CASSRQGANTEAFF
TGTGCCAGCAGTAGACAGGGTGCGAACACTGAAGCTTTCTTT
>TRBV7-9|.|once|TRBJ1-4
CASSASGTSNEKLFF
TGTGCCAGCAGCGCCTCCGGGACATCAAATGAAAAACTGTTTTTT